The present entry profiles one T cell receptor (beta chain) with its context. The specificity of this receptor is unknown. Base-call qualities are not available, and no considerably larger clone is one nucleotide away. These data belong to a study of blood T cell repertoires in COVID-19 (dated by TCRdb to the early 2020s). With regard to the full study: Samples from collaborators originated in the United States, Italy and Spain and spanned both the acute and convalescent phases of COVID-19. The material from the prospective study consisted of cDNA or gDNA derived from T cells, B-cell-depleted T cells, or PBMCs. The dataset comprised deeply sampled blood TCRbeta repertoires from subjects exposed to, actively infected with, or recovered from COVID-19. The repertoires were released in a freely available public database meant as a resource for research on the immune response to SARS-CoV-2. Samples were obtained from the ongoing ImmuneRACE study (first 160 participants) and from 1,254 subjects provided by 6 global collaborators. Nearly every sample came with metadata listing a de-identified subject ID, COVID-19 status, age in years and sex. Where available, HLA class I and class II types were obtained from metadata supplied by the sample provider rather than from assay-based typing. Findings and caveats that apply to the study as a whole: The quantity of clinical and demographic metadata differed by source and by participant and was supplied without curation.

Cut back by 1 base and 4 bases, the V and J ends lie 10 bases apart. The CDR3 covers 14 residues, taking in both the cysteine and the phenylalanine. This entry keeps only the CDR3 DNA: 42 bases, framed from base 1. CDR1 and CDR2 were assigned from the germline V gene (reference sequence) as SGHNT and YYREEE. TCRbeta CDR3 regions were amplified from genomic DNA by means of the immunoSEQ Assay, a bias-controlled multiplex PCR. In the source study's methods: Within the assay, amplification of reference gene primers was used to estimate how many nucleated cells each sample contained. To quantify the absolute abundance of each unique TCRbeta CDR3 rearrangement, sequence reads were collapsed and filtered. For each sample, productive Simpson clonality was calculated as the square root of Simpson's diversity index across productive rearrangements. TCRdb took over this immuneACCESS table, retaining in-frame rearrangements with V and J assigned. Such tables are incomplete; in checked studies, under half of the missing clones stem from an unresolved V gene, and the remainder is unexplained. V and J calls and clone size are those listed in that table; D and trimming were worked out from the DNA. For this sample the table gives around 250,000 clones, of which 83% were detected only once. The leading ten clones occupy under 5.5% of the sample.

A second Seattle source provided samples from volunteer blood donors who had recovered from COVID-19. Each collaborating institution followed its own protocols to collect whole blood in K2EDTA tubes. For TCRbeta analysis, collaborator samples were shipped as frozen whole blood, as isolated PBMCs, or as DNA extracted from either sample type. Source material: peripheral blood. The V gene is TRBV5-4 and the J gene is TRBJ2-3; a weak D assignment points to TRBD1 (6 bases agree). The sequence came from a man between 60 and 75 years old who had recovered from COVID-19. The nucleotide sequence reads as follows: TGTGCCAGCAGCTTGCTGGGGGCCGCAGATACGCAGTATTTT. Protein translation: CASSLLGAADTQYF.